The clone carrying this TCR beta chain came up a few times. These data belong to a study of identical twins. After removal of 5 bases from V and 1 base from J, the junction contained 19 bases not matched to a gene. The CDR3 is 20 amino acids. CDR1 and CDR2 from the germline V gene are SGHAT and FQDESV (reference sequence). TCRdb itself ran the 5' RACE reads through MiXCR, one entry per CDR3 protein. Found here are hundreds of thousands of distinct CDR3 sequences, 15% to 20% of them singletons; the top ten hold approximately 14%. Another study also made use of these data, one on T cells expressing NK-cell markers. From that paper: Repertoires of TCR beta were obtained from T cells sorted as CD3+CD56+NKG2C+, CD3+CD56+NKG2C- and CD3+CD56-NKG2C+.

The chain employs TRBV11-1 and TRBJ1-3, with 8 bases aligning to TRBD1. Sequencing was done on a sample of PBMCs. The receptor was derived from a woman aged 18-30 years in good health. The CDR3 loop reads CASSLRLGTGGGSSGNTIYF. The CDR3 nucleotides read TGTGCCAGCAGCCTCCGGCTGGGCACAGGGGGAGGTTCGTCTGGAAACACCATATATTTT.